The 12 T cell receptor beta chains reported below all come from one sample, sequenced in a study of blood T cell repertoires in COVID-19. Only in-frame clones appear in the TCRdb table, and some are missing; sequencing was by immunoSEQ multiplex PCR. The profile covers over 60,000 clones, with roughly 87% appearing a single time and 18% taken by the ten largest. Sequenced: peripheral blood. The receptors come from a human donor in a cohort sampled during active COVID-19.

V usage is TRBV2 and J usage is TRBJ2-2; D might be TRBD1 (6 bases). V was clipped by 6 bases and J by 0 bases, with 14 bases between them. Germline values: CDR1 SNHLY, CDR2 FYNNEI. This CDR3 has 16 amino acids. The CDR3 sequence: CASSQDRPANTGELFF. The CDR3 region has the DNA TGTGCCAGCAGCCAAGACAGGCCCGCGAACACCGGGGAGCTGTTTTTT.

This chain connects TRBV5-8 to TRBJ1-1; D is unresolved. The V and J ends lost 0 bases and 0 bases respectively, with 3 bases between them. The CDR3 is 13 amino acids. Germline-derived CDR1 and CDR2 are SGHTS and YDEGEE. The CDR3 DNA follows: TGTGCCAGCAGCTTGGGGCTGAACACTGAAGCTTTCTTT. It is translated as CASSLGLNTEAFF. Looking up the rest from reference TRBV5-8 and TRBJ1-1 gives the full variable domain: EAGVTQSPTHLIKTRGQQATLRCSPISGHTSVYWYQQALGLGLQFLLWYDEGEERNRGNFPPRFSGRQFPNYSSELNVNALELEDSALYLCASSLGLNTEAFFGQGTRLTVV.

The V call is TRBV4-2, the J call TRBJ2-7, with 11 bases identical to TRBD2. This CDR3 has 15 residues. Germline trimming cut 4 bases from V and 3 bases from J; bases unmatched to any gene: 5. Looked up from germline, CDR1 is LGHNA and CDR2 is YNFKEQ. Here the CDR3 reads CASSPTSGGIYEQYF. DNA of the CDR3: TGTGCCAGCAGCCCCACTAGCGGGGGAATCTACGAGCAGTACTTC.

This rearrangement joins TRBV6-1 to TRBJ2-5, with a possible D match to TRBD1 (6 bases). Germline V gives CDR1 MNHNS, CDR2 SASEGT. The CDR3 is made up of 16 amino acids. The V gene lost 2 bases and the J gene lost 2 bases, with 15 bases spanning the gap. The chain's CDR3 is CASSERRWGRQETQYF. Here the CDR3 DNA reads TGTGCCAGCAGTGAACGGAGGTGGGGGCGACAAGAGACCCAGTACTTC.

The CDR3 protein is CASSLIGQGNNYEQYF. The DNA for the CDR3 is TGTGCCAGCAGTTTAATAGGACAGGGCAATAACTACGAGCAGTACTTC. The chain uses TRBV27 and TRBJ2-7; 8 nucleotides match TRBD1. CDR1 and CDR2 (germline): MNHEY, SMNVEV (reference sequence). V gave up 2 bases and J gave up 3 bases; unmatched junction bases: 9. The length of the CDR3 is 16 residues.

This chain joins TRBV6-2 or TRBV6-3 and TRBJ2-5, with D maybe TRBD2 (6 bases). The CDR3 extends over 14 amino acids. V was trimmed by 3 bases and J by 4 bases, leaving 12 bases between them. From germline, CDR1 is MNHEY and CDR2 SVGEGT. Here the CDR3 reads CASSYGGNGETQYF. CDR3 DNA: TGTGCCAGCAGTTATGGCGGGAATGGAGAGACCCAGTACTTC.

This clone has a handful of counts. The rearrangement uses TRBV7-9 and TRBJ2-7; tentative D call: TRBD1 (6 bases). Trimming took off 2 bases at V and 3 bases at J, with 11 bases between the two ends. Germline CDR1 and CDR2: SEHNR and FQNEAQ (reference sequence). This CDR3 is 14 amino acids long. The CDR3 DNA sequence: TGTGCCAGCAGCTTACTGAGCAGGGGCTACGAGCAGTACTTC. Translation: CASSLLSRGYEQYF.

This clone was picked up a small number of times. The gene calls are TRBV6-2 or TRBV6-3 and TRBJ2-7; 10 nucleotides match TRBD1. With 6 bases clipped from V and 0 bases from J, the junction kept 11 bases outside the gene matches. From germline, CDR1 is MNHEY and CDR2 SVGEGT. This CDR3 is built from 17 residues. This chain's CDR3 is CASSPGQGRGSSYEQYF. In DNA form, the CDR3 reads TGTGCCAGCAGCCCGGGACAGGGGCGAGGGAGCTCCTACGAGCAGTACTTC.

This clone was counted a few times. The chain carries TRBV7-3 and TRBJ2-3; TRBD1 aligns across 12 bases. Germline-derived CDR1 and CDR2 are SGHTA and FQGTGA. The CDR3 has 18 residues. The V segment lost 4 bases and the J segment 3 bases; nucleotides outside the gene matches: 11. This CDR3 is CASSSLGGQGASTDTQYF. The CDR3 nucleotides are TGTGCCAGCAGCTCCCTTGGGGGACAGGGGGCAAGTACAGATACGCAGTATTTT.

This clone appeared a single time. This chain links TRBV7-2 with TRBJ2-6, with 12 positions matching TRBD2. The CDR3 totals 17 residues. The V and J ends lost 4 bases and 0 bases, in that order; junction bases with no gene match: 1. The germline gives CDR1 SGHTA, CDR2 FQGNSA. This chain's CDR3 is CASSWTSGVSGANVLTF. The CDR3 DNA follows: TGTGCCAGCAGCTGGACTAGCGGGGTCTCTGGGGCCAACGTCCTGACTTTC.

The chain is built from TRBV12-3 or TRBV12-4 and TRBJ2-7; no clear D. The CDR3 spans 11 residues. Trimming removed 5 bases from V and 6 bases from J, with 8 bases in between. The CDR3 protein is CASSGAGEQYF. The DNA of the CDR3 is TGTGCCAGCAGTGGCGCAGGCGAGCAGTACTTC.

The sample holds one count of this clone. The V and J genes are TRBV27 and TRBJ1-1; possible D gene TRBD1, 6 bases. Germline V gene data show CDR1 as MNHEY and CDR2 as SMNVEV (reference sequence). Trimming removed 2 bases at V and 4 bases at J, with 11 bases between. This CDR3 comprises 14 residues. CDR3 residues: CASSLRDMITEAFF. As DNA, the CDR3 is TGTGCCAGCAGTTTAAGGGACATGATCACTGAAGCTTTCTTT.